This T cell receptor (beta chain) was recovered during a study of memory B cells and T cells in multiple sclerosis (dated by TCRdb to about 2018). At the level of the whole study: In multiple sclerosis patients, the study set the TCR beta repertoires of autoproliferating peripheral T cells against those of T cells infiltrating brain lesions. TCR sequencing involved a couple of multiple sclerosis patients from whom brain lesions at autopsy or brain-infiltrating cells from biopsy were available. The full study reports these points: Because clone-set sizes differed between compartments, counts of shared clonotypes were influenced and normalization was required.

TCRbeta CDR3 regions were amplified from extracted genomic DNA using the immunoSEQ Platform. The immunoSEQ assay used multiplex PCR together with high-throughput sequencing and a bioinformatics pipeline from the vendor. Turning to the authors' computational methods: Non-productive sequences and CDR3s under 4 amino acids long were removed, and the clonotype frequencies in each sample were recalculated. In immunoSEQ Analyzer 2.0, shared clonotypes were identified as those with identical CDR3 amino acid, V gene and J gene sequences. To normalize repertoire overlap, the number of shared clonotypes was divided by the product of the two clone-set sizes and multiplied by 1000 to give arbitrary units. Sourced from immuneACCESS, this table was stored by TCRdb with only in-frame sequences that have V and J called. A share of the clones is absent; for the studies checked, an unresolved V gene accounts for under half, and the remainder has no known explanation. From that table come the V and J calls and clone size; the DNA was used to work out D and trimming. In this sample the table shows 46,000 or so clones, roughly 82% of which occur a single time. The top ten hold roughly 1% of the sample.

According to the germline V gene, CDR1 reads SGHAT and CDR2 reads FQNNGV. The germline ends are 15 bases apart after V is trimmed by 2 bases and J by 1 base. Including cysteine and phenylalanine, the CDR3 has 16 amino acids. Just the 48-base CDR3 DNA is kept, in frame starting at base 1. After CFSE-labeled PBMCs were cultured without a stimulus, the autoproliferating (CFSEdim) and non-proliferating (CFSEhi) T cell fractions were sequenced separately. Altogether, some 5x10^7 CFSE-labeled PBMCs were kept in culture for about seven days with no stimulus, after which the replicate wells were combined. PBMCs were labeled with about 0.5 uM CFSE and cultured without exogenous stimuli in serum-free AIM-V medium. Before use, PBMCs were isolated by Ficoll density gradient centrifugation and cryopreserved. Live 7-AAD-negative cells were sorted on a FACSAria III, washed with PBS, and frozen at -80 degrees C as dry pellets.

For this clone: Its antigen is still unknown. No base quality information exists; no much larger clone differs at one position.

Recombination linked TRBV11-2 to TRBJ2-7, with the D gene too uncertain to name. The sequenced material came from PBMCs from blood kept in culture. This receptor was taken from a human donor with multiple sclerosis. The CDR3 corresponds to CASSLTWQARSYEQYF. The base sequence is TGTGCCAGCAGCTTAACGTGGCAGGCACGGTCCTACGAGCAGTACTTC.